This TCR beta chain was sequenced during a study of tumor-infiltrating lymphocytes in primary liver carcinoma. At the level of the study: Patients underwent resection of primary liver carcinoma.

Germline DNA was also extracted, while the blood RNA originated from unsorted whole blood. The researchers produced TCR beta cDNA from around 500 ng total RNA with a constant-region primer. Three nested multiplex PCR rounds of slightly modified ARM-PCR generated TCR beta libraries. Running roughly 10 cycles apiece, the first two PCR rounds relied on TRBV1-TRBV30 forward primers together with a C-beta reverse primer. One entry per CDR3 protein, called by TCRdb with MiXCR from the multiplex PCR reads. This sample yields almost 200,000 distinct CDR3 sequences, of which around three fifths are seen a single time; 7% to 8.5% belongs to the top ten. The V end lost 4 bases, the J end lost 0 bases, and 16 bases lay between the germline ends. The CDR3 consists of 15 residues. In germline, CDR1 is DFQATT, CDR2 SNEGSKA (reference sequence).

This clonotype originated in a woman in her sixties with primary liver carcinoma and hepatitis B virus infection. The chain links TRBV20-1 to TRBJ2-7, with a weak D call TRBD1 (5 bases). The material sequenced was peripheral blood. The CDR3 spells CSATDPVQDSYEQYF. In nucleotides, the CDR3 is TGCAGTGCTACCGATCCTGTACAGGACTCCTACGAGCAGTACTTC.